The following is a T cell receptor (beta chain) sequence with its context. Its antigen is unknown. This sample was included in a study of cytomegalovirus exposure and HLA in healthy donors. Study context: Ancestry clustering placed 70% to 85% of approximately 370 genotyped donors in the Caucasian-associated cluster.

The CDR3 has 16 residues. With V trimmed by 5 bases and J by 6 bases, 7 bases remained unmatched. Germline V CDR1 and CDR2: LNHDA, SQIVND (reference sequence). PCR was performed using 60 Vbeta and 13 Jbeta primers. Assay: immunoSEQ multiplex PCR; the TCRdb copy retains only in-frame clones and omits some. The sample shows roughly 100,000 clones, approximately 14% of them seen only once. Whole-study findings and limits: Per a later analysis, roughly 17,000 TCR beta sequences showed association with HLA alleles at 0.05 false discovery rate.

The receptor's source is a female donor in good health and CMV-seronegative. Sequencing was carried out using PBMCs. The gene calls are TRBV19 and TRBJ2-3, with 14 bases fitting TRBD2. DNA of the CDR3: TGTGCCAGTAGTTTCCGACTAGCGGGAGGGCCGGATACGCAGTATTTT. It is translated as CASSFRLAGGPDTQYF.